This TCR beta chain was captured in a study of CD8 T cells in Susac syndrome. Study in general: Patients with Susac syndrome were therapy-naive, on corticosteroids, or on intravenous immunoglobulin alone at blood draw.

The RNA, about 0.5 to 1 ug, was put through reverse transcription using random hexamers. TCRdb re-called the immunoSEQ multiplex PCR reads through MiXCR, storing one row per CDR3 protein. The sample holds about 150,000 distinct CDR3 sequences, around 95% seen once. Regarding the study as a whole: Peak Susac CD8+ clonal expansion occurred in TEMRA cells and active patients.

Concerning this clonotype: No antigen is known for it.

V lost 2 bases and J lost 2, with 12 bases in between. Germline loops: CDR1 MGHRA, CDR2 YSYEKL. The CDR3 spans 15 residues. The rearrangement joins TRBV4-1 to TRBJ2-5; unclear D gene. The TCR sequence derives from a human donor with Susac syndrome. Sequenced sample: CD8+ T cells from PBMCs. The CDR3 DNA sequence: TGCGCCAGCAGCCAATCTAACAGCCCGCAAGAGACCCAGTACTTC. This codes for CASSQSNSPQETQYF.